The 11 T cell receptor beta chains in this list originate from one sample, sequenced in a study of early T cells in non-severe SARS-CoV-2 infection. TCRdb reanalysed the 5' RACE reads using MiXCR and keeps one entry per CDR3 protein. The sample shows 30,000 to 40,000 distinct CDR3 sequences, 3.5% to 5% of them seen only once. Sample: whole blood. These receptors were collected from an adult who was a healthcare worker with PCR-confirmed SARS-CoV-2 infection or an uninfected control (not recorded which).

This clonotype was observed many times. The genes are TRBV12-3 or TRBV12-4 and TRBJ2-5; 9 bases agree with TRBD1. This CDR3 contains 15 residues. J was trimmed by 5 bases and V by 5 bases; bases with no gene match: 9. CDR3 residues: CASSTPGQGVETQYF. In nucleotides, the CDR3 is TGTGCCAGCAGTACCCCGGGACAGGGTGTGGAGACCCAGTACTTC.

This clonotype showed up many times. V and J are TRBV29-1 and TRBJ1-1; 8 bases fit TRBD1. Germline assignment: CDR1 SQVTM and CDR2 ANQGSEA. V dropped 7 bases and J dropped 2; count of bases not matched to a gene: 6. The CDR3 totals 13 residues. Written as DNA, the CDR3 is TGCAGCGCCGGACAGGGCGTTAACACTGAAGCTTTCTTT. This encodes CSAGQGVNTEAFF. Supplemented by reference TRBV29-1 and TRBJ1-1, the full variable domain reads SAVISQKPSRDICQRGTSLTIQCQVDSQVTMMFWYRQQPGQSLTLIATANQGSEATYESGFVIDKFPISRPNLTFSTLTVSNMSPEDSSIYLCSAGQGVNTEAFFGQGTRLTVV.

This clonotype was found many times. The chain combines TRBV5-4 with TRBJ2-5; no firm D call. CDR1 is SGHNT and CDR2 is YYREEE in the germline V gene (reference sequence). The CDR3 totals 12 residues. Trimming stripped 4 bases from V and 3 bases from J, with 7 bases between. The CDR3: CASSAGEETQYF. CDR3 DNA: TGTGCCAGCAGCGCAGGAGAAGAGACCCAGTACTTC.

The rearrangement joins TRBV5-1 to TRBJ1-1, with D maybe TRBD1 (6 bases). Trimming took 4 bases from V and 6 from J, leaving 16 bases between them. This CDR3 is built from 14 residues. CDR1 and CDR2 (germline): SGHRS, YFSETQ. The CDR3 coding sequence is TGCGCCAGCAGCCCAGGGACATCCAAGGCTGAAGCTTTCTTT. The encoded protein is CASSPGTSKAEAFF.

Here the CDR3 DNA reads TGTGCCAGCAGCCAATTGGCGGGGGTTGGTGAAAAACTGTTTTTT. Amino acids: CASSQLAGVGEKLFF. The V call is TRBV14, the J call TRBJ1-4; TRBD1 might be the D (5 bases). The germline V gene encodes CDR1 SGHDN and CDR2 FVKESK. Trimming shortened V by 2 bases and J by 7 bases, and 14 bases separated the two germline ends. The CDR3 loop spans 15 amino acids.

The chain joins TRBV7-6 to TRBJ2-7; D gene ambiguous. Germline V CDR1 and CDR2: SGHVS, FNYEAQ. Trimming removed 5 bases at V and 3 bases at J, with 11 bases between. The CDR3 contains 13 residues. CDR3 DNA sequence: TGTGCCAGCAGCCTTCAGGACCACTACGAGCAGTACTTC. Its translation: CASSLQDHYEQYF. The complete variable domain, with remaining parts taken from reference TRBV7-6 and TRBJ2-7, reads GAGVSQSPRYKVTKRGQDVALRCDPISGHVSLYWYRQALGQGPEFLTYFNYEAQQDKSGLPNDRFSAERPEGSISTLTIQRTEQRDSAMYRCASSLQDHYEQYFGPGTRLTVT.

This clonotype occurred many times. DNA of the CDR3: TGCGCCAGCAGCTTGTTGGGGACCAACTACGAGCAGTACTTC. Protein: CASSLLGTNYEQYF. This sequence joins TRBV5-1 and TRBJ2-7; D is possibly TRBD1 or TRBD2 (5 bases each). The CDR3 spans 14 residues. CDR1 SGHRS and CDR2 YFSETQ come from the germline V gene. Trimming took 1 base from V and 3 from J, leaving 11 bases between them.

This clonotype was counted many times. The chain uses TRBV10-2 and TRBJ1-1, with a tentative D call TRBD1 (5 bases). The CDR3 totals 15 residues. Germline CDR1 and CDR2: WSHSY and SAAADI. The V gene lost 0 bases and the J gene lost 1 base, with 9 bases spanning the gap. The DNA of the CDR3 is TGCGCCAGCAGTGAGTCGATCAGGGCGAACACTGAAGCTTTCTTT. It translates to CASSESIRANTEAFF.

The sample holds many counts of this clonotype. This chain connects TRBV10-3 to TRBJ1-2; TRBD1 matches 7 bases. The CDR3 contains 12 residues. Losses at the gene ends were 3 bases for V and 8 bases for J; bases not matched to a gene: 3. In germline, CDR1 is ENHRY, CDR2 SYGVKD. Here the CDR3 reads CAISDRGDGYTF. As DNA, the CDR3 is TGTGCCATCAGTGACAGGGGGGACGGCTACACCTTC.

This clonotype was counted many times. The chain couples TRBV30 to TRBJ2-2; D is unresolved. Germline assignment: CDR1 GTSNPN and CDR2 SVGIG (reference sequence). The CDR3 sequence is 13 residues long. V lost 1 base to trimming and J lost 6 bases, with 9 bases between them. The CDR3 DNA follows: TGTGCCTGGAGTGGAGCTAGGTCCGGGGAGCTGTTTTTT. Protein sequence: CAWSGARSGELFF.

This clonotype was detected many times. The gene calls are TRBV19 and TRBJ2-2; no firm D call. Germline assignment: CDR1 LNHDA and CDR2 SQIVND (reference sequence). The CDR3 is 14 amino acids. The V gene lost 4 bases and the J gene lost 1 base, with 7 bases spanning the gap. CDR3 sequence: CASSTLRNTGELFF. The DNA of the CDR3 is TGTGCCAGTAGTACCCTCAGGAACACCGGGGAGCTGTTTTTT.